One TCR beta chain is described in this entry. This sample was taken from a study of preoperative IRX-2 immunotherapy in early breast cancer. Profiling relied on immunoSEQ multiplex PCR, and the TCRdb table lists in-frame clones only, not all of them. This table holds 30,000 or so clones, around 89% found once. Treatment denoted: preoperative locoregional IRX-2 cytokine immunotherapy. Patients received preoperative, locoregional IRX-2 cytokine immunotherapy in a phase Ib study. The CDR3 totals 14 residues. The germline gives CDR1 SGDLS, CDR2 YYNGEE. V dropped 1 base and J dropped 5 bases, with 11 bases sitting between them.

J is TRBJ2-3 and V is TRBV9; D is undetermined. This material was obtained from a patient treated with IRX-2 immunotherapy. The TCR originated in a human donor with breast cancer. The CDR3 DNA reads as TGTGCCAGCAGCGTAACCCCCACACAAGATACGCAGTATTTT. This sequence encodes CASSVTPTQDTQYF.